These 25 T cell receptor beta chains originate from one sample sequenced in a study of blood T cell repertoires in COVID-19. Only in-frame clones appear in the TCRdb table, and some are missing; sequencing was by immunoSEQ multiplex PCR. Seen here are about 250,000 clones, about 84% observed once, and the top ten hold around 8%. The specimen sequenced was peripheral blood. These receptors were obtained from a woman older than 75 with acute or convalescent COVID-19.

The rearrangement links TRBV30 to TRBJ2-3; 8 nucleotides match TRBD2. The CDR3 runs to 18 residues. Unmatched junction bases numbered 16, after V lost 3 bases and J lost 2 bases. CDR1 is GTSNPN, CDR2 SVGIG, per germline (reference sequence). CDR3 nucleotides: TGTGCCTGGAGCCCATGGGAGACGGGAGGGCCCAACACAGATACGCAGTATTTT. Protein product: CAWSPWETGGPNTDTQYF.

The chain carries TRBV4-1 and TRBJ2-2; TRBD1 matches at 7 bases. The CDR3 runs to 17 residues. With 3 bases clipped from V and 4 bases from J, the junction kept 11 bases outside the gene matches. Germline V gene data show CDR1 as MGHRA and CDR2 as YSYEKL. CDR3 sequence (DNA): TGCGCCAGCAGCCAGGATAGGACAGGTTCTGCCACCGGGGAGCTGTTTTTT. Protein sequence: CASSQDRTGSATGELFF.

The chain has TRBV19 and TRBJ1-5; TRBD1 agrees at 7 bases. Germline loops: CDR1 LNHDA, CDR2 SQIVND (reference sequence). The CDR3 totals 17 residues. With V trimmed by 3 bases and J by 6 bases, 14 bases remained unmatched. The chain's CDR3 is CASSMSRDRVGSQPQHF. The DNA for the CDR3 is TGTGCCAGTAGTATGTCTCGAGACAGGGTTGGAAGTCAGCCCCAGCATTTT.

The J gene is TRBJ2-7, the V gene TRBV19, with 13 bases matching TRBD2. This CDR3 contains 14 residues. Germline lookup yields CDR1 LNHDA and CDR2 SQIVND (reference sequence). J gave up 13 bases and V 3 bases, and 9 bases lay outside the gene matches. CDR3 amino acids: CASSMGGLAGVFYF. CDR3 nucleotide sequence: TGTGCCAGTAGTATGGGTGGACTAGCGGGAGTTTTCTACTTC.

The rearrangement uses TRBV2 and TRBJ2-3, with TRBD1 matching over 10 bases. CDR1 and CDR2 (germline): SNHLY, FYNNEI. Trimming at V came to 6 bases and at J to 4 bases, leaving 10 bases not matched to a gene. The CDR3 is 16 residues long. CDR3 DNA sequence: TGTGCCAGCAGCGCAGAGGGGACAGGGGTCTCAGATACGCAGTATTTT. Translation gives CASSAEGTGVSDTQYF.

The rearrangement uses TRBV10-3 and TRBJ1-5; tentative D call: TRBD1 (5 bases). V was pared by 8 bases and J by 3 bases, with 11 bases between. The CDR3 runs 13 residues. Germline values: CDR1 ENHRY, CDR2 SYGVKD. DNA of the CDR3: TGTGCCATCTGCGGGGGGACCAATCAGCCCCAGCATTTT. It encodes CAICGGTNQPQHF.

This chain links TRBV11-3 with TRBJ1-5; 10 bases map to TRBD1. The CDR3 loop spans 17 amino acids. The J segment lost 2 bases and the V segment lost 3 bases, leaving 7 bases of the junction unmatched. Looked up from germline, CDR1 is SGHNT and CDR2 is YENEEA. CDR3 DNA sequence: TGTGCCAGCAGCTTCCACCGGGACAGGGGAGGCAATCAGCCCCAGCATTTT. Encoded protein: CASSFHRDRGGNQPQHF.

The J gene is TRBJ1-6, the V gene TRBV5-4; D perhaps matches TRBD1 (5 bases). CDR3 size: 13 residues. CDR1 SGHNT and CDR2 YYREEE come from the germline V gene (reference sequence). V was shortened by 4 bases and J by 7 bases, with 9 bases between the two germline ends. As DNA, the CDR3 is TGTGCCAGCAGCCCGGGACTGAATTCACCCCTCCACTTT. Amino acids: CASSPGLNSPLHF. The variable domain in full, completed from reference TRBV5-4 and TRBJ1-6, reads ETGVTQSPTHLIKTRGQQVTLRCSSQSGHNTVSWYQQALGQGPQFIFQYYREEENGRGNFPPRFSGLQFPNYSSELNVNALELDDSALYLCASSPGLNSPLHFGNGTRLTVT.

The genes are TRBV2 and TRBJ1-2, with a possible D match to TRBD1 (6 bases). Trimming removed 7 bases from V and 5 bases from J, with 17 bases in between. CDR3 length equals 14 residues. CDR1 is SNHLY and CDR2 is FYNNEI in the germline V gene. The CDR3 bases are TGTGCCAGCACCTGGACAGTTCAAGATTATGGCTACACCTTC. Amino acids: CASTWTVQDYGYTF.

This rearrangement joins TRBV2 to TRBJ1-2, with D maybe TRBD1 (5 bases). Germline CDR1 reads SNHLY; CDR2 reads FYNNEI. V was trimmed by 2 bases and J by 6 bases, leaving 10 bases between them. The CDR3 contains 13 residues. The CDR3 nucleotides read TGTGCCAGCAGTGAAAGGCAGGGAAATGGCTACACCTTC. Its translation is CASSERQGNGYTF.

This clone was found a few times. This rearrangement joins TRBV19 to TRBJ1-3; D call uncertain. Germline CDR1 and CDR2: LNHDA and SQIVND (reference sequence). The CDR3 covers 14 residues. Trimming pared 6 bases from V and 3 bases from J, leaving 12 bases between. The CDR3 reads CASSPSQVGNTIYF. For the CDR3, the DNA is TGTGCCAGTAGCCCCAGCCAGGTTGGAAACACCATATATTTT.

The chain links TRBV18 to TRBJ2-7; 9 nucleotides match TRBD1. The CDR3 spans 15 residues. Trimming at V came to 3 bases and at J to 5 bases, leaving 8 bases not matched to a gene. Germline V gene data show CDR1 as KGHSH and CDR2 as LQKENI. The CDR3 loop reads CASSPAGQGGNEQYF. The CDR3 DNA reads TGTGCCAGCTCACCCGCGGGACAGGGCGGAAACGAGCAGTACTTC.

The rearrangement joins TRBV5-1 to TRBJ2-7; 10 nucleotides match TRBD2. V lost 4 bases to trimming and J lost 5 bases; unmatched junction nucleotides: 6. The CDR3 totals 14 residues. Germline V gene sequence: CDR1 SGHRS, CDR2 YFSETQ. The DNA for the CDR3 is TGCGCCAGCAGCAAAACTAGCGGGAACGACGAGCAGTACTTC. It codes for CASSKTSGNDEQYF.

This rearrangement joins TRBV28 to TRBJ2-7; tentative D call: TRBD1 (6 bases). Per germline, CDR1 MDHEN and CDR2 SYDVKM. V lost 9 bases and J lost 2, with 17 bases in between. CDR3 size: 14 residues. CDR3 residues: CASSRQADAYEQYF. CDR3 nucleotides: TGTGCCAGTTCGCGACAGGCGGATGCCTACGAGCAGTACTTC.

This clone was seen a few times. This sequence joins TRBV12-3 or TRBV12-4 and TRBJ1-2, with 7 bases lining up with TRBD1. The CDR3 spans 13 residues. Trimming cost V 3 bases and J 4 bases; bases outside gene matches: 2. The chain's CDR3 is CASSFGTAYGYTF. The DNA of the CDR3 is TGTGCCAGCAGTTTTGGGACAGCCTATGGCTACACCTTC.

The chain links TRBV6-2 or TRBV6-3 to TRBJ1-5; D is ambiguous. This CDR3 contains 13 residues. V was cut by 0 bases and J by 9 bases, with 9 bases left in between. Germline values: CDR1 MNHEY, CDR2 SVGEGT. CDR3 nucleotides: TGTGCCAGCAGTTACTCGACTCCACGGCCCCAGCATTTT. Protein sequence: CASSYSTPRPQHF.

The chain employs TRBV5-1 and TRBJ1-2; possibly TRBD1 for D (6 bases). Trimming cost V 0 bases and J 0 bases, with 9 bases left between them. The V gene's germline CDR1 is SGHRS and CDR2 YFSETQ. This CDR3 contains 15 residues. CDR3 in amino acids: CASSLDAGANYGYTF. The CDR3 DNA reads as TGCGCCAGCAGCTTGGATGCAGGGGCTAACTATGGCTACACCTTC.

The V call is TRBV5-6, the J call TRBJ2-1; D is undetermined. With 0 bases removed from V and 8 bases from J, the gap between germline ends came to 18 bases. The CDR3 sequence is 16 residues long. Germline V CDR1 and CDR2: SGHDT, YYEEEE. As DNA, the CDR3 is TGTGCCAGCAGCTTGGGGGCCTCCCTCCTTATAGATGAGCAGTTCTTC. Translating it yields CASSLGASLLIDEQFF.

This clone showed up just a few times. The chain couples TRBV2 to TRBJ1-6; weak D call: TRBD1 (6 bases). The CDR3 is 14 residues long. V lost 7 bases to trimming and J lost 8 bases, with 15 bases between them. The germline V gene has CDR1 SNHLY and CDR2 FYNNEI. CDR3 sequence (DNA): TGTGCCAGCAAGAGGGCAGGGGTCGATTCACCCCTCCACTTT. Amino acids: CASKRAGVDSPLHF.

This clone has only a few counts. The chain recombines TRBV18 with TRBJ2-2; D is possibly TRBD2 (5 bases). The CDR3 is 15 residues long. V lost 5 bases and J lost 0, with 10 bases in between. From germline, CDR1 is KGHSH and CDR2 LQKENI. In nucleotides, the CDR3 is TGTGCCAGCTCAGCCGGGAATTCGAACACCGGGGAGCTGTTTTTT. Its translation is CASSAGNSNTGELFF.

The rearrangement joins TRBV2 to TRBJ2-2, with 7 nucleotides matching TRBD1. Unmatched junction bases numbered 4, after V lost 7 bases and J lost 2 bases. Germline V gives CDR1 SNHLY, CDR2 FYNNEI. The length of the CDR3 is 14 residues. CDR3 sequence (DNA): TGTGCCAGCACCCGGGACAGAAACACCGGGGAGCTGTTTTTT. Its translation is CASTRDRNTGELFF.

This clone was recorded only once. The chain is built from TRBV7-9 and TRBJ1-3; D remains ambiguous. Germline lookup yields CDR1 SEHNR and CDR2 FQNEAQ (reference sequence). V lost 3 bases and J 2 bases, leaving 8 bases between the germline ends. CDR3 length: 14 residues. The CDR3 coding sequence is TGTGCCAGCAGCTTGTCAGGCACTGGAAACACCATATATTTT. The encoded protein is CASSLSGTGNTIYF.

The chain recombines TRBV7-9 with TRBJ2-3; TRBD2 matches at 7 bases. The CDR3 consists of 16 residues. Germline CDR1 SEHNR, CDR2 FQNEAQ (reference sequence). V trimming: 2 bases; J trimming: 1 base; junction bases outside the gene matches: 6. In DNA form, the CDR3 reads TGTGCCAGCAGCTTATTCAGCGGGGCGGGCACAGATACGCAGTATTTT. Protein product: CASSLFSGAGTDTQYF.

The rearrangement joins TRBV10-2 to TRBJ2-1; the match to TRBD2 covers 10 bases. The CDR3 is 15 amino acids. Trimming removed 6 bases from V and 7 bases from J; junction bases left unmatched: 9. Germline V gene lookup returns CDR1 WSHSY and CDR2 SAAADI. CDR3 nucleotides: TGCGCCAGCAGGATAGCGGGAGGCCAAGGGAATGAGCAGTTCTTC. Translated: CASRIAGGQGNEQFF.

The chain has TRBV7-3 and TRBJ2-2; 13 nucleotides align to TRBD2. The ends lost 4 bases at V and 8 bases at J; junction bases unmatched: 10. The germline V gene encodes CDR1 SGHTA and CDR2 FQGTGA. The CDR3 contains 17 residues. The CDR3 DNA sequence: TGTGCCAGCAGCTCGCAGGGACTAGCGGGACCAGCTGGGGAGCTGTTTTTT. This gives the protein CASSSQGLAGPAGELFF.